What follows are 14 T cell receptor beta chains derived from one specimen sequenced in a study of response to subunit inactivated influenza vaccine. One entry per CDR3 protein, called by TCRdb with MiXCR from the RT-PCR reads. The sample includes about 780,000 distinct CDR3 sequences, around a sixth of them seen just once. Sequencing used PBMCs from blood, obtained 5 days after vaccination. These receptors came from a man between 45 and 60 years old who received an inactivated influenza vaccine.

In its sample, this clonotype was seen many times. The chain joins TRBV15 to TRBJ2-3; 8 nucleotides line up with TRBD2. Germline lookup yields CDR1 LNHNV and CDR2 YYDKDF (reference sequence). The CDR3 covers 12 residues. V was clipped by 4 bases and J by 14 bases; unmatched bases: 8. The CDR3 spells CATSTKAGVLYF. CDR3 coding DNA: TGTGCCACCAGCACGAAAGCGGGAGTGTTGTATTTT. Variable domain in full (rest from reference TRBV15 and TRBJ2-3): DAMVIQNPRYQVTQFGKPVTLSCSQTLNHNVMYWYQQKSSQAPKLLFHYYDKDFNNEADTPDNFQSRRPNTSFCFLDIRSPGLGDTAMYLCATSTKAGVLYFGPGTRLTVL.

This clonotype has at least ten counts. The CDR3 DNA is TGTGCCAGCAGTTTTTCAGGGATTAGCACAGATACGCAGTATTTT. Its translation is CASSFSGISTDTQYF. The J gene is TRBJ2-3, the V gene TRBV12-3 or TRBV12-4; D perhaps matches TRBD1 (5 bases). Trimming removed 3 bases from V and 0 bases from J, with 10 bases in between. The CDR3 runs to 15 residues.

In its sample, this clonotype was seen a few times. The V call is TRBV29-1, the J call TRBJ2-3; 10 bases align to TRBD1. The CDR3 has 14 amino acids. V gave up 4 bases and J gave up 1 base; unmatched junction bases: 2. Per the germline V gene, CDR1 is SQVTM and CDR2 is ANQGSEA. Here the CDR3 DNA reads TGCAGCGTTGCCGGGACAGGGGGCACAGATACGCAGTATTTT. Translating gives CSVAGTGGTDTQYF.

This clonotype was observed a handful of times. The chain joins TRBV6-1 to TRBJ2-2; 10 bases align to TRBD2. The CDR3 length is 15 residues. Germline values: CDR1 MNHNS, CDR2 SASEGT. Trimming at V came to 5 bases and at J to 5 bases, leaving 5 bases not matched to a gene. CDR3 sequence (DNA): TGTGCCAGCAGTAATAGCGGGGGGTATACCGGGGAGCTGTTTTTT. Its protein product is CASSNSGGYTGELFF.

The rearrangement joins TRBV10-2 to TRBJ2-1, with D possibly being TRBD1 (6 bases). Deletions cut 6 bases from V and 6 bases from J, with 12 bases between. CDR3 length equals 13 residues. The germline gives CDR1 WSHSY, CDR2 SAAADI. The CDR3 coding sequence is TGCGCCAGCAGGGGGGCAGGGTTCAATGAGCAGTTCTTC. It translates to CASRGAGFNEQFF.

This clonotype came up many times. The chain combines TRBV29-1 with TRBJ2-1; the D gene could be TRBD1 or TRBD2 (6 bases each). This CDR3 has 13 residues. Trimming stripped 6 bases from V and 9 bases from J, with 18 bases between. Looked up from germline, CDR1 is SQVTM and CDR2 is ANQGSEA. Written as DNA, the CDR3 is TGCAGCGTCGCCTACAGGGAGGTGGGTGAGCAGTTCTTC. Amino acids: CSVAYREVGEQFF.

This clonotype was picked up a small number of times. The V and J genes are TRBV12-3 or TRBV12-4 and TRBJ1-2, with 8 bases matching TRBD1. Losses at the gene ends were 4 bases for V and 2 bases for J; bases not matched to a gene: 3. This CDR3 region has 14 residues. In nucleotides, the CDR3 is TGTGCCAGCAGTTCCAGGACAGGGAACTATGGCTACACCTTC. Encoded protein: CASSSRTGNYGYTF.

This chain joins TRBV4-2 and TRBJ1-2; D unclear. The CDR3 length is 15 residues. Germline-derived CDR1 and CDR2 are LGHNA and YNFKEQ. V was cut by 1 base and J by 2 bases, with 11 bases left in between. The CDR3 here is CASSQGYQRNYGYTF. CDR3 in DNA: TGTGCCAGCAGCCAAGGATACCAGCGGAACTATGGCTACACCTTC.

This clonotype was seen more than once but under ten times. The chain employs TRBV12-3 or TRBV12-4 and TRBJ1-2; a weak D match, TRBD1 (5 bases). This CDR3 is built from 14 residues. V was cut by 2 bases and J by 3 bases, with 10 bases left in between. CDR3 nucleotides: TGTGCCAGCAGTTTACAGGGTCTTGACTATGGCTACACCTTC. This gives the protein CASSLQGLDYGYTF.

This chain uses TRBV2 with TRBJ2-7; D assignment may be TRBD1 or TRBD2 (6 bases each). The ends were cut back, 7 bases at V and 6 bases at J, with 19 bases in the middle. The CDR3 runs to 14 residues. CDR1 is SNHLY and CDR2 is FYNNEI in the germline V gene. The CDR3 coding sequence is TGTGCCAGCAACCCCTCGACGGGGGCGAGCGAGCAGTACTTC. Translation: CASNPSTGASEQYF.

The V and J genes are TRBV20-1 and TRBJ1-6; D gene ambiguous. Germline CDR1 reads DFQATT; CDR2 reads SNEGSKA (reference sequence). Between the trimmed V and J ends, which lost 6 bases and 11 bases, there was a span of 17 bases. The CDR3 has 13 residues. For the CDR3, the DNA is TGCAGTGCCCCTGACACTCCTCGGGCACCCCTCCACTTT. Encoded protein: CSAPDTPRAPLHF.

This clonotype was detected ten times or more. The CDR3 coding sequence is TGTGCCAGCAGCTTAGGGGGTGGGGAGCAGTTCTTC. Translating gives CASSLGGGEQFF. V is TRBV7-9 and J is TRBJ2-1; D not resolved. The CDR3 has 12 amino acids. CDR1 and CDR2 from the germline V gene are SEHNR and FQNEAQ (reference sequence). V was clipped by 1 base and J by 10 bases, with 8 bases between them.

This clonotype was observed once. This chain joins TRBV30 and TRBJ2-1; D is unresolved. From germline, CDR1 is GTSNPN and CDR2 SVGIG (reference sequence). V was pared by 0 bases and J by 7 bases, with 7 bases between. The CDR3 consists of 12 residues. CDR3 sequence (DNA): TGTGCCTGGAGTGTATTAGGGAATGAGCAGTTCTTC. Translating gives CAWSVLGNEQFF.

This rearrangement joins TRBV6-6 to TRBJ2-5; D tentatively fits TRBD1 or TRBD2 (5 bases each). V shed 6 bases and J shed 10 bases, with 12 bases lying between them. Germline V gene lookup returns CDR1 MNHNY and CDR2 SVGAGI (reference sequence). The CDR3 totals 11 residues. The CDR3 is CASSFRDVQYF. CDR3 DNA: TGTGCCAGCAGCTTCCGGGACGTCCAGTACTTC.